One sample yielded the 28 T cell receptor beta chains listed below, sequenced in a study of T cells after posttransplantation cyclophosphamide. Assay used: immunoSEQ multiplex PCR; TCRdb lists only in-frame clones, some missing. The sample was found to contain just over 25,000 clones, and every one recurs. The material sequenced was PBMCs. Source of these receptors: a man aged 50-60 years in good health, CMV-negative, and a related stem cell transplant donor.

This clone was found many times. The chain couples TRBV28 to TRBJ2-7; no firm D call. The CDR3 loop spans 13 amino acids. The V and J ends lost 9 bases and 2 bases respectively, with 14 bases between them. Per the germline V gene, CDR1 is MDHEN and CDR2 is SYDVKM. CDR3 bases: TGTGCCAGTAGGCGGCGGAGCCCCTACGAGCAGTACTTC. As protein: CASRRRSPYEQYF.

Ten or more counts support this clone. CDR3 amino acids: CASIGQGDQETQYF. The CDR3 DNA reads TGTGCCAGCATCGGACAGGGCGATCAAGAGACCCAGTACTTC. The rearrangement joins TRBV6-5 to TRBJ2-5, with TRBD1 matching 8 bases. The J segment lost 2 bases and the V segment lost 7 bases, leaving 6 bases of the junction unmatched. The germline gives CDR1 MNHEY, CDR2 SVGAGI. The CDR3 spans 14 residues.

This clone showed up many times. The chain links TRBV4-1 to TRBJ2-7, with 7 bases lining up with TRBD2. Germline V gives CDR1 MGHRA, CDR2 YSYEKL. CDR3 length: 16 residues. Losses at the gene ends were 3 bases for V and 0 bases for J; bases not matched to a gene: 8. Written as DNA, the CDR3 is TGCGCCAGCAGCCAGGGTCTGGGCGGGAGCTCCTACGAGCAGTACTTC. This encodes CASSQGLGGSSYEQYF.

This clone was recorded many times. V and J are TRBV30 and TRBJ2-7; D is possibly TRBD1 (6 bases). The ends were cut back, 3 bases at V and 0 bases at J, with 12 bases in the middle. CDR1 and CDR2 from the germline V gene are GTSNPN and SVGIG (reference sequence). The CDR3 contains 14 residues. The CDR3 sequence is CAWRRAGDSYEQYF. In DNA form, the CDR3 reads TGTGCCTGGAGGCGGGCAGGGGACTCCTACGAGCAGTACTTC.

This chain links TRBV6-5 with TRBJ1-5; tentative D call: TRBD1 (5 bases). The CDR3 contains 14 residues. V was pared by 5 bases and J by 3 bases, with 11 bases between. Germline values: CDR1 MNHEY, CDR2 SVGAGI. CDR3: CASSTMGPNQPQHF. CDR3 DNA sequence: TGTGCCAGCAGTACAATGGGGCCCAATCAGCCCCAGCATTTT.

This clone occurred many times. This chain connects TRBV12-5 to TRBJ2-7; 10 bases line up with TRBD1. The CDR3 has 14 residues. The germline V gene encodes CDR1 LGHNT and CDR2 FRNRAP. Trimming removed 7 bases from V and 5 bases from J; junction bases left unmatched: 8. This chain's CDR3 is CASVPGQGYNEQYF. In nucleotides, the CDR3 is TGTGCTAGTGTCCCGGGACAGGGGTACAACGAGCAGTACTTC.

This clone was picked up many times. The chain uses TRBV5-1 and TRBJ1-1, with D possibly TRBD1 on 5 matching bases. CDR3 length: 16 residues. Germline CDR1 is SGHRS and CDR2 is YFSETQ. The V end lost 5 bases, the J end lost 0 bases, and 17 bases lay between the germline ends. The CDR3 loop reads CASSRGDSFMNTEAFF. CDR3 bases: TGCGCCAGCAGTAGGGGTGACAGTTTTATGAACACTGAAGCTTTCTTT.

This clone was recorded at least ten times. The chain is built from TRBV5-6 and TRBJ1-2, with D unresolved. V was pared by 3 bases and J by 6 bases, with 12 bases between. Germline-derived CDR1 and CDR2 are SGHDT and YYEEEE. The CDR3 has 13 residues. CDR3 DNA: TGTGCCAGCAGCTCTCCTACCGCGGATGGCTACACCTTC. Its protein is CASSSPTADGYTF.

This clone came up many times. The J gene is TRBJ2-7, the V gene TRBV29-1; weak D call: TRBD2 (6 bases). Germline values: CDR1 SQVTM, CDR2 ANQGSEA. V lost 7 bases to trimming and J lost 2 bases, with 12 bases between them. The CDR3 has 12 residues. The CDR3 DNA is TGCAGCGCCGGGGGACCTACCTACGAGCAGTACTTC. Its protein is CSAGGPTYEQYF.

This clone has at least ten counts. The genes are TRBV5-1 and TRBJ2-1; 14 bases align to TRBD2. The trim removed 0 bases at V and 9 bases at J, leaving 5 bases unmatched. The CDR3 spans 16 residues. The V gene's germline CDR1 is SGHRS and CDR2 YFSETQ. DNA of the CDR3: TGCGCCAGCAGCTTGGCGGGACTAGCGGGAGTAGTTGAGCAGTTCTTC. Translating it yields CASSLAGLAGVVEQFF.

This clone came up many times. The J gene is TRBJ2-3, the V gene TRBV5-1; 10 bases align to TRBD2. J gave up 2 bases and V 5 bases, and 2 bases lay outside the gene matches. CDR3 length: 14 residues. Germline CDR1 and CDR2: SGHRS and YFSETQ. As DNA, the CDR3 is TGCGCCAGCAGGGGACTAGCGATCACAGATACGCAGTATTTT. Its protein is CASRGLAITDTQYF.

This clone was observed many times. The V and J genes are TRBV4-1 and TRBJ2-7; TRBD1 matches at 11 bases. In germline, CDR1 is MGHRA, CDR2 YSYEKL. The J segment lost 2 bases and the V segment lost 3 bases, leaving 12 bases of the junction unmatched. The CDR3 length is 18 residues. The CDR3 nucleotides read TGCGCCAGCAGCCATCCTAGGGGACAGGGGGAGGGCCCCTACGAGCAGTACTTC. Translated: CASSHPRGQGEGPYEQYF.

This clone was counted ten times or more. The chain links TRBV5-4 to TRBJ1-2, with 10 bases fitting TRBD1. CDR1 and CDR2 (germline): SGHNT, YYREEE (reference sequence). V was clipped by 2 bases and J by 3 bases; unmatched bases: 4. The CDR3 spans 15 residues. This CDR3 reads CASSFETGGDYGYTF. As DNA, the CDR3 is TGTGCCAGCAGCTTTGAGACAGGGGGCGACTATGGCTACACCTTC.

This clone was observed at least ten times. This chain's CDR3 is CASSGTASNYGYTF. CDR3 in DNA: TGTGCCAGCAGTGGGACAGCAAGTAACTATGGCTACACCTTC. V and J are TRBV28 and TRBJ1-2; the match to TRBD1 covers 7 bases. With V trimmed by 5 bases and J by 1 base, 4 bases remained unmatched. Germline CDR1 is MDHEN and CDR2 is SYDVKM. The CDR3 sequence is 14 residues long.

In this sample, this clone turned up many times. V is TRBV7-3 and J is TRBJ2-7; TRBD1 might be the D (5 bases). Germline V gene lookup returns CDR1 SGHTA and CDR2 FQGTGA. This CDR3 contains 14 residues. V lost 0 bases and J lost 3, with 9 bases in between. CDR3 in amino acids: CASSLTGPNYEQYF. The CDR3 DNA reads TGTGCCAGCAGCTTAACGGGGCCGAACTACGAGCAGTACTTC.

This clone was seen repeatedly, ten times or more. V is TRBV28 and J is TRBJ1-6; 7 bases agree with TRBD1. The CDR3 length is 15 residues. The ends lost 5 bases at V and 9 bases at J; junction bases unmatched: 10. From germline, CDR1 is MDHEN and CDR2 SYDVKM. CDR3 nucleotides: TGTGCCAGCAGTCCCGGCGGAGGGGGCCGTTCACCCCTCCACTTT. Residues: CASSPGGGGRSPLHF.

This clone has a count of ten or more. The chain links TRBV14 to TRBJ1-2; no clear D gene. CDR3 size: 16 residues. CDR1 and CDR2 from the germline V gene are SGHDN and FVKESK. Deletions cut 0 bases from V and 8 bases from J, with 19 bases between. CDR3 in DNA: TGTGCCAGCAGCCAAGAATGGCAGCTGGGCCTCCAGGGCTACACCTTC. This encodes CASSQEWQLGLQGYTF.

This clone was seen at least ten times. The J gene is TRBJ1-4, the V gene TRBV28; the match to TRBD1 covers 11 bases. Germline V CDR1 and CDR2: MDHEN, SYDVKM. With V trimmed by 2 bases and J by 7 bases, 6 bases remained unmatched. The CDR3 length is 16 residues. The CDR3 nucleotides read TGTGCCAGCAGTTTAGGGGGACAGGGGGAGGCTGAAAAACTGTTTTTT. This translates into CASSLGGQGEAEKLFF. The entire variable domain, with the rest obtained from reference TRBV28 and TRBJ1-4, is as follows: DVKVTQSSRYLVKRTGEKVFLECVQDMDHENMFWYRQDPGLGLRLIYFSYDVKMKEKGDIPEGYSVSREKKERFSLILESASTNQTSMYLCASSLGGQGEAEKLFFGSGTQLSVL.

This clone was counted at least ten times. The V gene is TRBV6-1, the J gene TRBJ2-2, with 7 bases aligning to TRBD1. Trimming at V came to 5 bases and at J to 4 bases, leaving 7 bases not matched to a gene. The CDR3 sequence is 15 residues long. Germline V lookup: CDR1 MNHNS, CDR2 SASEGT. The CDR3 nucleotides are TGTGCCAGCAGTAAGGACAGGCCGGCCACCGGGGAGCTGTTTTTT. Protein sequence: CASSKDRPATGELFF.

This clone was observed many times. The J gene is TRBJ2-5, the V gene TRBV6-5; TRBD2 agrees at 12 bases. The J segment lost 3 bases and the V segment lost 10 bases, leaving 3 bases of the junction unmatched. The CDR3 length is 13 residues. Germline CDR1 is MNHEY and CDR2 is SVGAGI. The CDR3 nucleotides read TGTGCCACCCGACTAGCGGGGGAAGAGACCCAGTACTTC. This sequence encodes CATRLAGEETQYF.

This clone occurred many times. The gene calls are TRBV10-1 and TRBJ1-1, with a possible D match to TRBD1 (5 bases). Trimming took 6 bases from V and 2 from J, leaving 10 bases between them. CDR1 and CDR2 (germline): WNHNN, SYGVQD (reference sequence). There are 13 residues in the CDR3. The CDR3 DNA follows: TGCGCCAGCAGGGACACCTTAAACACTGAAGCTTTCTTT. It codes for CASRDTLNTEAFF.

This clone came up many times. This rearrangement joins TRBV5-1 to TRBJ2-5; no firm D call. Between the trimmed V and J ends, which lost 2 bases and 1 base, there was a span of 6 bases. The CDR3 runs to 13 residues. Germline CDR1 is SGHRS and CDR2 is YFSETQ. CDR3 amino acids: CASSFGTQETQYF. The CDR3 nucleotides are TGCGCCAGCAGCTTTGGCACCCAAGAGACCCAGTACTTC.

This clone appeared many times. The chain uses TRBV5-6 and TRBJ1-4; maybe TRBD1 (6 bases). Trimming cost V 4 bases and J 2 bases, with 12 bases left between them. This CDR3 comprises 15 residues. From germline, CDR1 is SGHDT and CDR2 YYEEEE. The CDR3 sequence: CASSGSTGTNEKLFF. The CDR3 region has the DNA TGTGCCAGCAGCGGCAGCACAGGGACTAATGAAAAACTGTTTTTT.

This clone was picked up many times. The chain links TRBV11-2 to TRBJ2-1; 9 bases agree with TRBD2. V gave up 5 bases and J gave up 4 bases; unmatched junction bases: 6. In germline, CDR1 is SGHAT, CDR2 FQNNGV. The CDR3 totals 15 residues. The CDR3 region is CASSLTSGVYNEQFF. CDR3 DNA: TGTGCCAGCAGCCTGACTAGCGGAGTTTACAATGAGCAGTTCTTC. Combining the CDR3 with reference TRBV11-2 and TRBJ2-1 gives the whole variable domain EAGVAQSPRYKIIEKRQSVAFWCNPISGHATLYWYQQILGQGPKLLIQFQNNGVVDDSQLPKDRFSAERLKGVDSTLKIQPAKLEDSAVYLCASSLTSGVYNEQFFGPGTRLTVL.

At least ten counts were recorded for this clone. The CDR3 sequence: CASSGGQGNYEQYF. CDR3 DNA sequence: TGTGCCAGCAGCGGGGGACAGGGGAATTACGAGCAGTACTTC. The rearrangement links TRBV9 to TRBJ2-7, with 10 bases that match TRBD1. Looked up from germline, CDR1 is SGDLS and CDR2 is YYNGEE. The ends lost 3 bases at V and 4 bases at J; junction bases unmatched: 4. The CDR3 sequence is 14 residues long.

This clone was seen repeatedly, ten times or more. The chain carries TRBV18 and TRBJ2-7, with D possibly matching TRBD2 (5 bases). CDR3 length equals 14 residues. Germline V gene lookup returns CDR1 KGHSH and CDR2 LQKENI. V dropped 3 bases and J dropped 5 bases, with 14 bases sitting between them. The CDR3 sequence: CASSPGSGRDEQYF. For the CDR3, the DNA is TGTGCCAGCTCACCGGGATCCGGGCGGGACGAGCAGTACTTC.

This clone has ten or more counts. J is TRBJ2-5 and V is TRBV2, with D hard to call. The ends were cut back, 7 bases at V and 5 bases at J, with 11 bases in the middle. The length of the CDR3 is 12 residues. From germline, CDR1 is SNHLY and CDR2 FYNNEI. The CDR3 coding sequence is TGTGCCAGCAAGTTCGAGGAGGAGACCCAGTACTTC. It yields the protein CASKFEEETQYF.

This clone occurred many times. The rearrangement joins TRBV5-4 to TRBJ2-1; 11 nucleotides agree with TRBD1. This CDR3 region has 15 residues. The V and J ends lost 5 bases and 7 bases, in that order; junction bases with no gene match: 8. Germline assignment: CDR1 SGHNT and CDR2 YYREEE (reference sequence). The DNA of the CDR3 is TGTGCCAGCAGACCTGGACAGGGGGCGTCTAATGAGCAGTTCTTC. Translated: CASRPGQGASNEQFF.